This TCR beta chain was recorded in a study of blood T cell repertoires in COVID-19 (TCRdb year 2020). Some background on the complete study: Collaborator samples came from the United States, Italy and Spain and covered acute and convalescent phases of COVID-19. The prospective study material was composed of cDNA or gDNA derived from T cells, B-cell-depleted T cells, or PBMCs. Deeply sampled blood TCRbeta repertoires from subjects exposed to, actively infected with, or recovered from COVID-19 were included in the dataset. The repertoires were released in a freely available public database intended as a resource for research on the immune response to SARS-CoV-2. The samples were drawn from two sources: the first 160 participants of the ongoing ImmuneRACE study, and fewer than 1,500 subjects contributed by 6 global collaborators. The sample metadata nearly always contained a de-identified subject ID, COVID-19 status, age in years and sex. Where HLA class I and class II types were available, the types were taken from metadata supplied by the sample provider, not from assay-based typing.

Each collaborating institution followed its own protocols to collect whole blood in K2EDTA tubes. Collaborator samples were shipped for TCRbeta analysis as frozen whole blood, isolated PBMCs, or DNA extracted from either sample type. The immunoSEQ Assay, a bias-controlled multiplex PCR, was used to amplify TCRbeta CDR3 regions from genomic DNA. The paper's data handling went like this. The number of nucleated cells in each sample was estimated by amplification of reference gene primers within the assay. Sequence reads were collapsed and filtered to measure the absolute abundance of every unique TCRbeta CDR3 rearrangement. For each sample, productive Simpson clonality was calculated as the square root of Simpson's diversity index across productive rearrangements. Held by TCRdb, this immuneACCESS table contains in-frame sequences only and omits some clones. Under half of the omission traces to an unresolved V gene where checked; the cause of the rest is unknown. For V, J and clone size, that table is used; D and trimming come from the DNA. For this sample there are about 250,000 clones; 81% appear just once. The ten top clones hold approximately 8% of the sample.

According to the germline V gene (reference sequence), CDR1 reads MNHNY and CDR2 reads SVGAGI. The CDR3 runs 14 residues from the cysteine to the phenylalanine. Left in the record is the CDR3 DNA by itself, 42 bases read in frame from the first base. Relative to germline, V is 6 bases shorter and J is 7 bases shorter, with 16 bases between their ends. Overall study results and their limits: The amount of clinical and demographic metadata varied by source and participant and was provided uncurated.

For this clone: This clone's antigen is unknown. There are no base qualities to consult, and no much larger clone falls within one base.

The receptor comes from a woman of 80 years or more with acute or convalescent COVID-19. In this chain, TRBV6-6 is recombined with TRBJ2-1; the D gene is perhaps TRBD1, on 6 matching bases. Sequences were obtained from peripheral blood. Read as DNA, the sequence is TGTGCCAGCAGCCACTCGACAGGAAGAAATGAGCAGTTCTTC. Translated, this is CASSHSTGRNEQFF.